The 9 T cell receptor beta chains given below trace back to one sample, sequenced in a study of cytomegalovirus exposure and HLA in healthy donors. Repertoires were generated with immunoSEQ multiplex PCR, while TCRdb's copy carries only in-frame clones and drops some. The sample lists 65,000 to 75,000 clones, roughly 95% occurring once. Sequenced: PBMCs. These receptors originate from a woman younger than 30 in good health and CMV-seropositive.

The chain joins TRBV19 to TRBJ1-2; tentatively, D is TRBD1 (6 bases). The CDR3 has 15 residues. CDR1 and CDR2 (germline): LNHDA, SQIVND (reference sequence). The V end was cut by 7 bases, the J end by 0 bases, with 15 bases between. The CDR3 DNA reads TGTGCCAGTACTCGGACAGTCACTGCTAACTATGGCTACACCTTC. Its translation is CASTRTVTANYGYTF. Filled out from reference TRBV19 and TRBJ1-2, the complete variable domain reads DGGITQSPKYLFRKEGQNVTLSCEQNLNHDAMYWYRQDPGQGLRLIYYSQIVNDFQKGDIAEGYSVSREKKESFPLTVTSAQKNPTAFYLCASTRTVTANYGYTFGSGTRLTVV.

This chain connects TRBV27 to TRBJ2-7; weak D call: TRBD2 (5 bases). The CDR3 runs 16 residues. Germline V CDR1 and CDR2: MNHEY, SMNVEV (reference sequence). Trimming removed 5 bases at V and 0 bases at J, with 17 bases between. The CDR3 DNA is TGTGCCAGCAGTCGAGATTTAGCGTCGAGCTCCTACGAGCAGTACTTC. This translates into CASSRDLASSSYEQYF.

The CDR3 DNA follows: TGTGCCAGCAGCGAGGACAGGGGGCTGGAAAAACTGTTTTTT. This encodes CASSEDRGLEKLFF. The chain has TRBV5-4 and TRBJ1-4; 11 nucleotides match TRBD1. CDR1 and CDR2 (germline): SGHNT, YYREEE (reference sequence). J gave up 8 bases and V 4 bases, and 4 bases lay outside the gene matches. The CDR3 totals 14 residues.

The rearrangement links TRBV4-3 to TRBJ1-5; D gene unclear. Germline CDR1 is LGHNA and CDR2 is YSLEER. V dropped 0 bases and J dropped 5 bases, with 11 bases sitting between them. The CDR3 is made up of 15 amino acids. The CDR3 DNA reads TGCGCCAGCAGCCAAGATTCTCAGGAGGATCAGCCCCAGCATTTT. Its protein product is CASSQDSQEDQPQHF.

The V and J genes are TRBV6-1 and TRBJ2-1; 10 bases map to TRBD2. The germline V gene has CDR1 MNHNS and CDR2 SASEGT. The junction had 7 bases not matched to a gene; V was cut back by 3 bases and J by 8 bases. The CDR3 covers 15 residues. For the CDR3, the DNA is TGTGCCAGCAGTGAGCGGCTAGCGGGAGCACATGAGCAGTTCTTC. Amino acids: CASSERLAGAHEQFF.

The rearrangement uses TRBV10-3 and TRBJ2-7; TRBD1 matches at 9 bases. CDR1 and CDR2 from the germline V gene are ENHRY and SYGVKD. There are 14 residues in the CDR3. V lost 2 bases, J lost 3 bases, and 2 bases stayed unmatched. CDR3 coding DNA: TGTGCCATCAGTGAGGCGGGACAGGGCTACGAGCAGTACTTC. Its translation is CAISEAGQGYEQYF.

CDR3: CASSSPGTSGNTQYF. The DNA for the CDR3 is TGTGCCAGCAGCTCTCCCGGGACTAGCGGGAATACGCAGTATTTT. The J gene is TRBJ2-3, the V gene TRBV5-4; 13 bases are a match to TRBD2. In germline, CDR1 is SGHNT, CDR2 YYREEE (reference sequence). After removal of 3 bases from V and 7 bases from J, the junction contained 5 bases not matched to a gene. The CDR3 has 15 residues.

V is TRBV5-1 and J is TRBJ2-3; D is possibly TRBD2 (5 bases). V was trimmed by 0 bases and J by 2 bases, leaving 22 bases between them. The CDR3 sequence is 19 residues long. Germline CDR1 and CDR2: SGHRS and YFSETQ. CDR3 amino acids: CASSLAENGGRYPTDTQYF. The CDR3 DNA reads TGCGCCAGCAGCTTGGCAGAGAATGGCGGGCGTTACCCCACAGATACGCAGTATTTT.

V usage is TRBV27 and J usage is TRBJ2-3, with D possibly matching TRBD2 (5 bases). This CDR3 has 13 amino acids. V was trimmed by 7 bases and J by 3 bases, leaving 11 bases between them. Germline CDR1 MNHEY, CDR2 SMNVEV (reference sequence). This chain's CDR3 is CASTQEETDTQYF. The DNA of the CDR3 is TGTGCCAGCACCCAGGAGGAGACAGATACGCAGTATTTT.